This T cell receptor (beta chain) was found in a study of T cell repertoires in cytomegalovirus infection. Background on the study: Public TCR beta signatures provided an indication of both CMV infection and a matching HLA type. Points from the study as a whole: The study identified carriers of CMV plus the relevant HLA from cumulative public TCR beta family frequency.

Germline V lookup: CDR1 DFQATT, CDR2 SNEGSKA (reference sequence). The CDR3 sequence is 15 residues long. After removal of 1 base from V and 8 bases from J, the junction contained 11 bases not matched to a gene. As for this clonotype: The antigen remains unidentified.

TCRdb processed the reads anew with MiXCR; each CDR3 protein has one entry. The data show fewer than 700,000 distinct CDR3 sequences, about 24% seen once. The sequenced sample was CD8+ T cells from PBMCs. This receptor was identified in a human donor in good health (CMV status not recorded). Some clones in this sample may be carry-over from other donors' samples. The chain links TRBV20-1 to TRBJ2-1, with 7 bases that match TRBD2. The CDR3 is CSARGPGGPLDEQFF. Written as DNA, the CDR3 is TGCAGTGCTAGAGGACCGGGGGGACCGCTGGATGAGCAGTTCTTC.